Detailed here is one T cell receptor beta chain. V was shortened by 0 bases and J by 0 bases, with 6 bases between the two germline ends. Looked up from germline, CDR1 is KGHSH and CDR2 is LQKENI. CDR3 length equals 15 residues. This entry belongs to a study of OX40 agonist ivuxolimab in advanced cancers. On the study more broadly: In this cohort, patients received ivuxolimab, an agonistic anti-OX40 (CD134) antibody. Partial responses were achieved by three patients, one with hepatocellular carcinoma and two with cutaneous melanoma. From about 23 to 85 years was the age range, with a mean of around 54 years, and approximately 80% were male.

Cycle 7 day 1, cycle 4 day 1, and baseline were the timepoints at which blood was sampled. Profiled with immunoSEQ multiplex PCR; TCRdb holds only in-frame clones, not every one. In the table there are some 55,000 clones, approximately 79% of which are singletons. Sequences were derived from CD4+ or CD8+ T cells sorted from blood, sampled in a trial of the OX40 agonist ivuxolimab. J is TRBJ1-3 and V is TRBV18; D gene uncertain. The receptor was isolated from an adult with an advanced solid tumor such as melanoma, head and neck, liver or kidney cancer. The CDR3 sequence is CASSPPVPSGNTIYF. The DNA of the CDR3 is TGTGCCAGCTCACCACCAGTTCCCTCTGGAAACACCATATATTTT.